The 30 T cell receptor beta chains presented below share a single source sample, sequenced in a study of blood T cell repertoires in COVID-19. The table came from immunoSEQ multiplex PCR; TCRdb's copy has only in-frame clones and leaves some out. The table includes about 100,000 clones, around 87% detected once. The material sequenced was peripheral blood. All receptors come from a woman younger than 45 with acute or convalescent COVID-19.

The V and J genes are TRBV13 and TRBJ2-1; TRBD2 is a possible D gene (6 bases). Germline CDR1 and CDR2: PRHDT and FYEKMQ (reference sequence). The CDR3 extends over 17 amino acids. V was pared by 0 bases and J by 3 bases, with 15 bases between. The CDR3 protein is CASSLGLTGEIYNEQFF. DNA for the CDR3: TGTGCCAGCAGCTTAGGCCTCACGGGGGAGATCTACAATGAGCAGTTCTTC.

This chain connects TRBV29-1 to TRBJ1-4, with a weak D call TRBD1 (5 bases). V was cut by 7 bases and J by 2 bases, with 14 bases left in between. CDR3 length: 14 amino acids. From germline, CDR1 is SQVTM and CDR2 ANQGSEA. The DNA for the CDR3 is TGCAGCGCAAAGGGGCCCATGACTAATGAAAAACTGTTTTTT. Translated, it gives CSAKGPMTNEKLFF.

This clone was counted a single time. The rearrangement uses TRBV6-6 and TRBJ1-1; D perhaps matches TRBD1 (5 bases). V lost 6 bases and J 4 bases, leaving 12 bases between the germline ends. This CDR3 spans 13 amino acids. Germline-derived CDR1 and CDR2 are MNHNY and SVGAGI (reference sequence). The DNA for the CDR3 is TGTGCCAGCAGCCTACAGGAGGGCACTGAAGCTTTCTTT. It is translated as CASSLQEGTEAFF.

This clone was picked up one time. The chain uses TRBV15 and TRBJ2-1; TRBD1 is a possible D gene (5 bases). V lost 1 base and J lost 4, with 8 bases in between. The CDR3 loop spans 14 amino acids. CDR1 and CDR2 (germline): LNHNV, YYDKDF (reference sequence). In DNA, the CDR3 is TGTGCCACCAGCAGAGGTACAGGTTACAATGAGCAGTTCTTC. This translates into CATSRGTGYNEQFF.

V and J are TRBV6-5 and TRBJ1-6; no definite D call. The V gene's germline CDR1 is MNHEY and CDR2 SVGAGI. The CDR3 loop spans 13 amino acids. Trimming cost V 8 bases and J 9 bases, with 14 bases left between them. This chain's CDR3 is CASCRERGSPLHF. DNA of the CDR3: TGTGCCAGCTGTAGGGAACGGGGTTCACCCCTCCACTTT.

The V call is TRBV7-9, the J call TRBJ2-1; the D gene is possibly TRBD1 (6 bases). CDR3 length: 14 residues. CDR1 and CDR2 from the germline V gene are SEHNR and FQNEAQ (reference sequence). V was shortened by 3 bases and J by 5 bases, with 11 bases between the two germline ends. CDR3 residues: CASSLARGNNEQFF. The CDR3 coding sequence is TGTGCCAGCAGCTTGGCCAGGGGTAACAATGAGCAGTTCTTC.

This chain joins TRBV5-1 and TRBJ1-1; a possible D gene is TRBD1 (5 bases). Trimming shortened V by 2 bases and J by 1 base, and 9 bases separated the two germline ends. CDR1 is SGHRS, CDR2 YFSETQ, per germline. The CDR3 covers 14 residues. In DNA, the CDR3 is TGCGCCAGCAGCTTTGACAGCAAGAACACTGAAGCTTTCTTT. Its translation: CASSFDSKNTEAFF.

CDR3 nucleotide sequence: TGCAGCGTCGGAGACGGAGCCCCCTACGAGCAGTACTTC. Its translation: CSVGDGAPYEQYF. The rearrangement links TRBV29-1 to TRBJ2-7; D call uncertain. The CDR3 consists of 13 residues. Trimming shortened V by 6 bases and J by 2 bases, and 14 bases separated the two germline ends. In germline, CDR1 is SQVTM, CDR2 ANQGSEA.

The genes are TRBV12-3 or TRBV12-4 and TRBJ1-1; D perhaps matches TRBD1 (5 bases). Trimming pared 3 bases from V and 10 bases from J, leaving 15 bases between. The CDR3 has 13 amino acids. This CDR3 reads CASSLGRPGGAFF. The CDR3 DNA reads TGTGCCAGCAGTTTGGGGCGCCCGGGGGGAGCTTTCTTT.

The rearrangement joins TRBV23-1 to TRBJ2-3; possibly TRBD1 for D (5 bases). TRBV23-1 is designated an ORF whose function remains uncertain. Trimming took off 0 bases at V and 0 bases at J, with 16 bases between the two ends. The CDR3 runs to 18 residues. CDR3 in amino acids: CASSQSSWPGWSTDTQYF. As DNA, the CDR3 is TGCGCCAGCAGTCAATCCTCCTGGCCAGGGTGGAGCACAGATACGCAGTATTTT.

To note about this clone: Other DNA sequences in this sample translate to the same CDR3. The chain recombines TRBV9 with TRBJ1-6; no firm D call. The germline gives CDR1 SGDLS, CDR2 YYNGEE. The CDR3 consists of 16 residues. The ends were cut back, 0 bases at V and 0 bases at J, with 7 bases in the middle. CDR3 nucleotides: TGTGCCAGCAGCGTAGGTGGGAGCTCCTATAATTCACCCCTCCACTTT. Encoded protein: CASSVGGSSYNSPLHF. The variable domain in full, with the rest retrieved from reference TRBV9 and TRBJ1-6, is DSGVTQTPKHLITATGQRVTLRCSPRSGDLSVYWYQQSLDQGLQFLIQYYNGEERAKGNILERFSAQQFPDLHSELNLSSLELGDSALYFCASSVGGSSYNSPLHFGNGTRLTVT.

The table lists this clone with a count of one. The gene calls are TRBV5-1 and TRBJ2-7, with D tentatively TRBD2 (5 bases). Germline V lookup: CDR1 SGHRS, CDR2 YFSETQ. Trimming removed 4 bases from V and 6 bases from J, with 14 bases in between. This CDR3 has 13 residues. CDR3 in amino acids: CASSPLEGPEQYF. CDR3 sequence (DNA): TGCGCCAGCAGCCCCCTTGAGGGTCCCGAGCAGTACTTC.

The V call is TRBV11-1, the J call TRBJ2-7, with a tentative D call TRBD2 (5 bases). Trimming pared 4 bases from V and 7 bases from J, leaving 20 bases between. The CDR3 is 15 residues long. Germline CDR1 and CDR2: SGHAT and FQDESV (reference sequence). Here the CDR3 reads CASSSTTGLSGEQYF. The CDR3 bases are TGTGCCAGCAGCTCCACGACCGGGCTCTCGGGGGAGCAGTACTTC.

The chain joins TRBV6-5 to TRBJ2-7; 7 bases map to TRBD1. V gave up 7 bases and J gave up 4 bases; unmatched junction bases: 10. The CDR3 runs to 14 residues. The germline V gene encodes CDR1 MNHEY and CDR2 SVGAGI. The CDR3 coding sequence is TGTGCCAGCAAAAGCCGACAGGGAAGGTACGAGCAGTACTTC. Translation gives CASKSRQGRYEQYF.

The gene calls are TRBV28 and TRBJ2-5, with 9 bases matching TRBD2. There are 23 residues in the CDR3. CDR1 is MDHEN, CDR2 SYDVKM, per germline. With 4 bases clipped from V and 2 bases from J, the junction kept 29 bases outside the gene matches. Here the CDR3 reads CASSSYIAGHLLASGVRQETQYF. DNA of the CDR3: TGTGCCAGCAGTTCTTATATCGCAGGCCACCTGCTTGCTAGCGGGGTGCGTCAAGAGACCCAGTACTTC.

The chain employs TRBV28 and TRBJ2-2, with a possible D match to TRBD2 (6 bases). Trimming stripped 4 bases from V and 7 bases from J, with 16 bases between. Germline values: CDR1 MDHEN, CDR2 SYDVKM. The CDR3 totals 15 residues. The CDR3 loop is CASSSRGKINGELFF. Here the CDR3 DNA reads TGTGCCAGCAGTTCCCGCGGGAAAATAAACGGGGAGCTGTTTTTT.

This clone has a single count. V and J are TRBV19 and TRBJ1-2; 12 positions match TRBD1. Trimming at V came to 6 bases and at J to 4 bases, leaving 9 bases not matched to a gene. Per the germline V gene, CDR1 is LNHDA and CDR2 is SQIVND (reference sequence). CDR3 size: 16 residues. The CDR3: CASSLPPGQGAYGYTF. CDR3 in DNA: TGTGCCAGTAGCCTTCCACCGGGACAGGGGGCCTATGGCTACACCTTC.

This chain links TRBV5-6 with TRBJ1-1; no clear D. V was shortened by 1 base and J by 2 bases, with 12 bases between the two germline ends. The CDR3 covers 15 residues. Germline V gene data show CDR1 as SGHDT and CDR2 as YYEEEE. The CDR3 DNA follows: TGTGCCAGCAGCTTGTATGGAAGCGGAAACACTGAAGCTTTCTTT. It encodes CASSLYGSGNTEAFF. Complete variable domain (other parts from reference TRBV5-6 and TRBJ1-1): DAGVTQSPTHLIKTRGQQVTLRCSPKSGHDTVSWYQQALGQGPQFIFQYYEEEERQRGNFPDRFSGHQFPNYSSELNVNALLLGDSALYLCASSLYGSGNTEAFFGQGTRLTVV.

V gene TRBV7-8 combines with J gene TRBJ1-2; D remains unclear. CDR3 length equals 12 residues. CDR1 is SGHVS and CDR2 is FQNEAQ in the germline V gene. Trimming took off 1 base at V and 4 bases at J, with 4 bases between the two ends. The CDR3 region is CASSLGAYGYTF. The CDR3 DNA follows: TGTGCCAGCAGCTTAGGGGCCTATGGCTACACCTTC.

V and J are TRBV12-3 or TRBV12-4 and TRBJ2-5; perhaps TRBD2 as D (6 bases). Trimming removed 7 bases at V and 7 bases at J, with 10 bases between. The CDR3 has 11 amino acids. The CDR3 region has the DNA TGTGCCAGCACCCACGGGGGGACCCAGTACTTC. It yields the protein CASTHGGTQYF.

The chain has TRBV7-2 and TRBJ2-3; D ambiguous. The germline V gene encodes CDR1 SGHTA and CDR2 FQGNSA. V was cut by 5 bases and J by 0 bases, with 12 bases left in between. This CDR3 contains 15 residues. The CDR3 nucleotides are TGTGCCAGCAGCCTACAAACGACTAGCACAGATACGCAGTATTTT. It codes for CASSLQTTSTDTQYF.

The sample holds one count of this clone. The V call is TRBV5-1, the J call TRBJ1-5; 9 bases line up with TRBD1. From germline, CDR1 is SGHRS and CDR2 YFSETQ. The CDR3 length is 15 residues. Losses at the gene ends were 0 bases for V and 7 bases for J; bases not matched to a gene: 5. This CDR3 reads CASSLEGQGGQPQHF. The DNA of the CDR3 is TGCGCCAGCAGCTTGGAGGGACAGGGAGGGCAGCCCCAGCATTTT.

V and J are TRBV30 and TRBJ2-1, with 11 bases lining up with TRBD2. The germline gives CDR1 GTSNPN, CDR2 SVGIG (reference sequence). The CDR3 consists of 14 residues. V lost 4 bases and J lost 4; bases outside the gene matches: 3. The CDR3 is CAWTGTSGYNEQFF. The CDR3 DNA sequence: TGTGCCTGGACGGGGACTAGCGGATACAATGAGCAGTTCTTC.

The rearrangement uses TRBV30 and TRBJ1-2; tentatively, D is TRBD1 (5 bases). The V end lost 1 base, the J end lost 4 bases, and 10 bases lay between the germline ends. Looked up from germline, CDR1 is GTSNPN and CDR2 is SVGIG (reference sequence). CDR3 length: 13 amino acids. CDR3 sequence reads: CAWSGQGFYGYTF. Here the CDR3 DNA reads TGTGCCTGGAGTGGTCAGGGATTCTATGGCTACACCTTC.

The J gene is TRBJ1-6, the V gene TRBV28; perhaps TRBD1 as D (6 bases). There are 14 residues in the CDR3. V was pared by 5 bases and J by 10 bases, with 15 bases between. Germline values: CDR1 MDHEN, CDR2 SYDVKM. The CDR3 DNA reads as TGTGCCAGCAGTCGCGGCTGGGGGCGATCACCCCTCCACTTT. Translated: CASSRGWGRSPLHF. Variable domain in full (rest from reference TRBV28 and TRBJ1-6): DVKVTQSSRYLVKRTGEKVFLECVQDMDHENMFWYRQDPGLGLRLIYFSYDVKMKEKGDIPEGYSVSREKKERFSLILESASTNQTSMYLCASSRGWGRSPLHFGNGTRLTVT.

This sequence joins TRBV29-1 and TRBJ2-1; tentative D call: TRBD2 (6 bases). Germline V gene sequence: CDR1 SQVTM, CDR2 ANQGSEA. The length of the CDR3 is 13 residues. V was clipped by 1 base and J by 6 bases, with 10 bases between them. The CDR3 spells CSVEAGLVNEQFF. CDR3 coding DNA: TGCAGCGTTGAAGCGGGACTCGTCAATGAGCAGTTCTTC.

The gene calls are TRBV6-5 and TRBJ1-2; TRBD1 matches 9 bases. CDR1 is MNHEY, CDR2 SVGAGI, per germline. V dropped 6 bases and J dropped 8; count of bases not matched to a gene: 10. The CDR3 consists of 14 residues. The CDR3 nucleotides are TGTGCCAGCAGAGCGGGACAGGGCCCCCTGGGCTACACCTTC. Its protein product is CASRAGQGPLGYTF.

The chain has TRBV6-5 and TRBJ2-7; D possibly corresponds to TRBD1 (5 bases). CDR3 length equals 13 residues. V was pared by 8 bases and J by 0 bases, with 11 bases between. From germline, CDR1 is MNHEY and CDR2 SVGAGI. CDR3 coding DNA: TGTGCCAGCTCAATAGGGGTCTCCTACGAGCAGTACTTC. This codes for CASSIGVSYEQYF.

The chain has TRBV7-3 and TRBJ1-2, with D maybe TRBD1 (5 bases). Per germline, CDR1 SGHTA and CDR2 FQGTGA. CDR3 length: 13 amino acids. V gave up 5 bases and J gave up 5 bases, with 12 bases separating them. The CDR3 sequence: CASSPDSVYGYTF. The CDR3 nucleotides read TGTGCCAGCAGCCCCGACAGTGTTTATGGCTACACCTTC.

The chain joins TRBV5-1 to TRBJ1-1; tentatively, D is TRBD1 (5 bases). Per germline, CDR1 SGHRS and CDR2 YFSETQ. V was trimmed by 3 bases and J by 5 bases, leaving 20 bases between them. The CDR3 is 16 amino acids. CDR3 amino acids: CASSSVRSGGDTEAFF. CDR3 in DNA: TGCGCCAGCAGCTCCGTAAGGAGCGGGGGGGATACTGAAGCTTTCTTT.